The 9 T cell receptor beta chains in this list originate from one sample, sequenced in a study of T cell repertoires in cytomegalovirus infection. No antigen has been identified for these receptors. MiXCR was run by TCRdb on the reads, yielding one entry per CDR3 protein. The table records under 130,000 distinct CDR3 sequences, under 50% of them present only once. The sequences come from CD8+ T cells from cultured PBMCs, collected from culture after CMV antigen stimulation. The receptors derive from a human donor in good health (CMV status not recorded). Some clones in this sample may be carry-over from other donors' samples.

This clonotype was picked up a small number of times. The genes are TRBV28 and TRBJ2-2; D gene uncertain. V was cut by 1 base and J by 7 bases, with 4 bases left in between. The germline gives CDR1 MDHEN, CDR2 SYDVKM. The CDR3 has 12 residues. This CDR3 is CASSLFFGELFF. The CDR3 DNA reads as TGTGCCAGCAGTTTATTCTTCGGGGAGCTGTTTTTT.

This sequence joins TRBV5-1 and TRBJ2-3; D not certain. The germline V and J ends were trimmed by 3 bases and 0 bases, with 8 bases remaining between them. Germline CDR1 SGHRS, CDR2 YFSETQ. This CDR3 region has 14 residues. Here the CDR3 reads CASSSTDSTDTQYF. In DNA form, the CDR3 reads TGCGCCAGCAGCTCAACTGACAGCACAGATACGCAGTATTTT.

This clonotype was found once. V and J are TRBV20-1 and TRBJ2-7, with 11 bases that match TRBD2. From germline, CDR1 is DFQATT and CDR2 SNEGSKA (reference sequence). This CDR3 is 14 amino acids long. V was clipped by 4 bases and J by 6 bases; unmatched bases: 8. CDR3 in DNA: TGCAGTGCTAACATCCTAGCGGGGGGAAGCGAGCAGTACTTC. Translated: CSANILAGGSEQYF.

The chain combines TRBV20-1 with TRBJ1-1; 7 bases map to TRBD1. The germline gives CDR1 DFQATT, CDR2 SNEGSKA (reference sequence). Trimming removed 8 bases from V and 0 bases from J; junction bases left unmatched: 15. CDR3 length: 16 amino acids. CDR3 residues: CSSNLEEGALNTEAFF. The CDR3, as DNA: TGCAGTTCCAACCTCGAGGAGGGGGCTTTGAACACTGAAGCTTTCTTT.

This chain joins TRBV19 and TRBJ1-1, with D unresolved. The CDR3 contains 12 residues. Deletions cut 4 bases from V and 7 bases from J, with 10 bases between. Germline V gives CDR1 LNHDA, CDR2 SQIVND (reference sequence). CDR3 loop: CASSKFTYEAFF. The CDR3 DNA follows: TGTGCCAGTAGTAAGTTTACCTATGAAGCTTTCTTT.

Regarding this clonotype: One end of the junction is discordant with germline, which a read error may explain. The rearrangement uses TRBV7-2 and TRBJ1-3; D might be TRBD1 (6 bases). CDR3 length equals 17 residues. Germline assignment: CDR1 SGHTA and CDR2 FQGNSA. The CDR3 protein is CAGSLGGHLRSGNTIYF. Written as DNA, the CDR3 is TGTGCCGGCAGCTTAGGGGGACACCTACGCTCTGGAAACACCATATATTTT.

Notes on this clonotype: A junction end diverges from the germline sequence, so it may reflect a read error. The rearrangement links TRBV2 to TRBJ2-5, with 15 bases identical to TRBD2. Germline assignment: CDR1 SNHLY and CDR2 FYNNEI. CDR3 length: 18 amino acids. CDR3: CAGSDGTSGGQNQETQYF. CDR3 DNA sequence: TGTGCCGGCAGTGACGGGACTAGCGGGGGGCAGAACCAAGAGACCCAGTACTTC.

This clonotype has only a few counts. The V gene is TRBV6-6, the J gene TRBJ2-7; D gene uncertain. CDR3 length equals 11 residues. The germline gives CDR1 MNHNY, CDR2 SVGAGI (reference sequence). V lost 1 base and J 3 bases, leaving 1 base between the germline ends. In DNA, the CDR3 is TGTGCCAGCAGTTACTACTACGAGCAGTACTTC. Translated, it gives CASSYYYEQYF.

The chain recombines TRBV28 with TRBJ1-1, with D possibly being TRBD1 (5 bases). The CDR3 spans 17 residues. Germline V gene lookup returns CDR1 MDHEN and CDR2 SYDVKM. V was cut by 3 bases and J by 3 bases, with 20 bases left in between. The CDR3 bases are TGTGCCAGCAGTTTTATGGTCCGCAGGGCACAGGACACTGAAGCTTTCTTT. It codes for CASSFMVRRAQDTEAFF.